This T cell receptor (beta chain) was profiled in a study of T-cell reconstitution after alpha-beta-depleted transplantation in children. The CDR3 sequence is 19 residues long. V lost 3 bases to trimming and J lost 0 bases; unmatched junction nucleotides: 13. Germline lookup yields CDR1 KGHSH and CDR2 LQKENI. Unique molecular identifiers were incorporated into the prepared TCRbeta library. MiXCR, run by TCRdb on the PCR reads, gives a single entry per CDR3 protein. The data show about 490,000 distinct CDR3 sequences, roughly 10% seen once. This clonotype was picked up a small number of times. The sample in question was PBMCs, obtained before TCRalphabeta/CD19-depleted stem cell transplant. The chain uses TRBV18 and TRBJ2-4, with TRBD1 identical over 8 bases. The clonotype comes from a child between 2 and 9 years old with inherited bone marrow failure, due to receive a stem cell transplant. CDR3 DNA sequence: TGTGCCAGCTCACCGATGCCCTCGACAGGGGCCGTAGCCAAAAACATTCAGTACTTC. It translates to CASSPMPSTGAVAKNIQYF.